The subject of this entry is one T cell receptor beta chain. The target antigen is unknown. This specimen belongs to a study of T cells after posttransplantation cyclophosphamide. Points from the study as a whole: Donor CD8+ memory clones often dominated recipient blood repertoires at later times. Recipient CMV seropositivity and CMV reactivation strongly tracked TRB clonality.

Profiling relied on immunoSEQ multiplex PCR, and the TCRdb table lists in-frame clones only, not all of them. The sample lists about 66,000 clones; 90% to 95% were seen once. This related bone marrow graft donor gave peripheral blood on the day of marrow donation. The length of the CDR3 is 14 residues. V shed 11 bases and J shed 4 bases, with 18 bases lying between them. Per germline, CDR1 WNHNN and CDR2 SYGVQD (reference sequence). The receptor comes from a woman in her twenties or thirties in good health and a related stem cell transplant donor. V gene TRBV10-1 combines with J gene TRBJ1-3, with D perhaps TRBD1 (5 bases). The specimen was PBMCs. The CDR3 DNA follows: TGCGCCGGGAGCCCCGAGGGGTCGGGAAACACCATATATTTT. As protein: CAGSPEGSGNTIYF.